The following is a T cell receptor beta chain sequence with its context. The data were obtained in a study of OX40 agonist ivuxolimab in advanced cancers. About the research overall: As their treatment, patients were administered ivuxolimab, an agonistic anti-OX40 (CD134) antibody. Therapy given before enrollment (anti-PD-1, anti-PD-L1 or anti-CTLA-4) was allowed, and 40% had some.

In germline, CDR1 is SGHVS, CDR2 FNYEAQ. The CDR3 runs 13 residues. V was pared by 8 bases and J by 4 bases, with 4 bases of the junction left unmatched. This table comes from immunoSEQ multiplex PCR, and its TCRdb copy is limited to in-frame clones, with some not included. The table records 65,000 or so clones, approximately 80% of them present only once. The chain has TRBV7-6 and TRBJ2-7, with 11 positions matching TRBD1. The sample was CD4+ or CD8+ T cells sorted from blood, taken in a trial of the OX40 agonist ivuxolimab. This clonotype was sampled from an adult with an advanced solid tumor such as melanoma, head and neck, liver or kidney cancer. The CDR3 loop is CASGQGAEYEQYF. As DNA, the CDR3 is TGTGCCAGCGGACAGGGGGCGGAGTACGAGCAGTACTTC. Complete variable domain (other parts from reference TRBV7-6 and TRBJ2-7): GAGVSQSPRYKVTKRGQDVALRCDPISGHVSLYWYRQALGQGPEFLTYFNYEAQQDKSGLPNDRFSAERPEGSISTLTIQRTEQRDSAMYRCASGQGAEYEQYFGPGTRLTVT.